The 6 T cell receptor beta chains below come from one sample, sequenced in a study of blood T cell repertoires in COVID-19. This table comes from immunoSEQ multiplex PCR, and its TCRdb copy is limited to in-frame clones, with some not included. The profile covers 150,000 to 200,000 clones, with about four fifths appearing a single time and approximately 7% taken by the ten largest. The material sequenced was peripheral blood. The source of these receptors is a man aged 70 or older with active or convalescent COVID-19.

V gene TRBV6-5 combines with J gene TRBJ2-5, with D possibly matching TRBD1 (6 bases). Gene TRBJ2-7 matches the end of the DNA better, so the J call may be wrong. The CDR3 contains 15 residues. The V gene's germline CDR1 is MNHEY and CDR2 SVGAGI. CDR3 nucleotides: TGTGCCAGCAGTTACGACGGGACACCGCTATACGAGCAGTACTTC. This codes for CASSYDGTPLYEQYF.

The chain recombines TRBV28 with TRBJ1-2, with a possible D match to TRBD1 (5 bases). Germline loops: CDR1 MDHEN, CDR2 SYDVKM. The V and J ends lost 7 bases and 6 bases respectively, with 24 bases between them. The CDR3 is 16 residues long. Here the CDR3 reads CASTLWGWEGSNGYTF. The CDR3 DNA follows: TGTGCCAGCACACTTTGGGGGTGGGAGGGTTCAAATGGCTACACCTTC.

The chain links TRBV7-9 to TRBJ2-1, with 7 bases matching TRBD2. V trimming: 0 bases; J trimming: 1 base; junction bases outside the gene matches: 3. CDR1 and CDR2 from the germline V gene are SEHNR and FQNEAQ (reference sequence). This CDR3 is built from 16 residues. The CDR3 loop reads CASSLAGGKSYNEQFF. The CDR3 DNA reads as TGTGCCAGCAGCTTAGCGGGGGGGAAATCCTACAATGAGCAGTTCTTC.

The V gene is TRBV18, the J gene TRBJ2-5; D is undetermined. Germline V gene sequence: CDR1 KGHSH, CDR2 LQKENI. The CDR3 sequence is 14 residues long. Trimming removed 3 bases from V and 0 bases from J, with 8 bases in between. DNA of the CDR3: TGTGCCAGCTCACCGACTCGAGACCAAGAGACCCAGTACTTC. Translating gives CASSPTRDQETQYF.

The chain links TRBV5-1 to TRBJ1-2; D possibly corresponds to TRBD1 (5 bases). V was pared by 4 bases and J by 3 bases, with 16 bases between. Germline V gives CDR1 SGHRS, CDR2 YFSETQ. The CDR3 runs to 15 residues. CDR3 sequence (DNA): TGCGCCAGCAGCCCCGGTCCCGGCAGGGACTATGGCTACACCTTC. Translating it yields CASSPGPGRDYGYTF.

V and J are TRBV30 and TRBJ2-5, with TRBD2 identical over 8 bases. Germline assignment: CDR1 GTSNPN and CDR2 SVGIG (reference sequence). The CDR3 runs to 15 residues. J was trimmed by 2 bases and V by 2 bases; bases with no gene match: 7. This chain's CDR3 is CAWSKGGGPQETQYF. The CDR3 DNA reads TGTGCCTGGAGTAAAGGCGGGGGGCCACAAGAGACCCAGTACTTC.